This T cell receptor (beta chain) was recorded in a study of blood T cell repertoires in COVID-19 (dated by TCRdb to 2018 to 2020). Some background on the complete study: Collaborator samples came from the United States, Italy and Spain and covered acute and convalescent phases of COVID-19. Nearly every sample came with metadata listing a de-identified subject ID, COVID-19 status, age in years and sex. A freely available public database, intended as a resource for researchers studying the immune response to SARS-CoV-2, is where the repertoires were released. Samples came from the ongoing ImmuneRACE study (first 160 participants) plus 1,254 subjects from 6 global collaborators. Deeply sampled blood TCRbeta repertoires from subjects exposed to, actively infected with, or recovered from COVID-19 were included in the dataset. HLA class I and class II types, where available, came from metadata supplied by the sample provider rather than from assay-based typing. The prospective study material was composed of cDNA or gDNA derived from T cells, B-cell-depleted T cells, or PBMCs. What the study reported, not specific to this receptor: The amount of clinical and demographic metadata varied by source and participant and was provided uncurated.

The collaborating institutions used their own protocols to collect whole blood in K2EDTA tubes. Collaborator samples were shipped for TCRbeta analysis as frozen whole blood, isolated PBMCs, or DNA extracted from either sample type. Germline trimming amounts to 5 bases on V and 5 bases on J, with 12 as the count of junction bases outside the gene matches. From the cysteine up to the phenylalanine, the CDR3 has a length of 15 residues. Only the CDR3 DNA is retained, 45 bases long and in frame from the first base. CDR1 SGHRS and CDR2 YFSETQ were looked up in the germline V gene. The immunoSEQ Assay, a bias-controlled multiplex PCR, was used to amplify TCRbeta CDR3 regions from genomic DNA. The published analysis was carried out like this. Nucleated cell counts per sample were estimated from amplification of reference gene primers within the assay. To quantify the absolute abundance of each unique TCRbeta CDR3 rearrangement, sequence reads were collapsed and filtered. For each sample, productive Simpson clonality was calculated as the square root of Simpson's diversity index over productive rearrangements. TCRdb re-hosts the immuneACCESS table, in-frame sequences only. Its copies lack some clones; in the studies checked, an unresolved V gene accounts for under half of them, and the cause for the rest is not known. That table is the source of V, J and clone size, and D and trimming were worked out from the DNA. In all, the sample holds some 220,000 clones, and roughly 80% of those were seen once. Roughly 2.4% of the sample is taken by the ten largest.

The count of this clone is one. Its binding antigen is unknown. Base quality data are lacking; no much larger clone is found one base away. This clonotype originated in a woman in her fifties or sixties with acute or convalescent COVID-19. The source material was peripheral blood. This receptor chain uses TRBV5-1 and TRBJ2-7, and 8 bases in between align with TRBD1. The nucleotides are TGCGCCAGCAGGTCCGTGGACAGGGACTTCAACGAGCAGTACTTC. Its protein product is CASRSVDRDFNEQYF. The full variable domain, completed from the reference TRBV5-1 and TRBJ2-7 proteins outside the CDR3, reads KAGVTQTPRYLIKTRGQQVTLSCSPISGHRSVSWYQQTPGQGLQFLFEYFSETQRNKGNFPGRFSGRQFSNSRSEMNVSTLELGDSALYLCASRSVDRDFNEQYFGPGTRLTVT.